The subject of this entry is one T cell receptor beta chain. As yet, its antigen is unknown. 60 Vbeta and 13 Jbeta primers were used in PCR. Assay used: immunoSEQ multiplex PCR; TCRdb lists only in-frame clones, some missing. Of roughly 290,000 clones listed, 80% are singletons. Healthy individuals who donated bone marrow served as the donors. The data derive from a study of cytomegalovirus exposure and HLA in healthy donors. About the study: Earlier findings included roughly 120 million unique TCR beta sequences obtained from 150 million to 200 million T cells.

Study results and caveats: It is likely that the observed cluster of highly shared sequence variants was a sequencing artifact.

V lost 6 bases and J 11 bases, leaving 19 bases between the germline ends. The germline V gene has CDR1 MDHEN and CDR2 SYDVKM. The CDR3 consists of 13 residues. The V gene is TRBV28, the J gene TRBJ1-2; a weak D match, TRBD1 (5 bases). This receptor was identified in a girl aged 2-10 years in good health and CMV-seronegative. The source material was PBMCs. In nucleotides, the CDR3 is TGTGCCAGCAGCACTATAGGGGCTATCGGATACACCTTC. Translated, it gives CASSTIGAIGYTF.